Listed here are 7 T cell receptor beta chains from one sample, sequenced in a study of blood T cells in healthy people across ages. The authors ran a second PCR of 7 to 11 cycles using a sample-barcoded 5' primer and a J-beta primer mix. TCRdb redid the calling of the 5' RACE reads with MiXCR, one entry per CDR3 protein. The sample yields about 970,000 distinct CDR3 sequences, roughly 51% seen once. Sequencing used blood. These receptor sequences come from an older woman in good health.

In this sample, this clonotype turned up a few times. The rearrangement uses TRBV7-2 and TRBJ2-7; D remains unclear. In germline, CDR1 is SGHTA, CDR2 FQGNSA. The CDR3 runs to 13 residues. The V end was cut by 3 bases, the J end by 5 bases, with 11 bases between. CDR3 sequence: CASSLVYADEQYF. In DNA, the CDR3 is TGTGCCAGCAGCTTGGTCTACGCGGACGAGCAGTACTTC.

This clonotype has a count of ten or more. The CDR3 region is CASSVSEYGYTF. The CDR3, as DNA: TGTGCCAGCAGCGTGTCAGAGTATGGCTACACCTTC. The rearrangement links TRBV28 to TRBJ1-2; no definite D call. V was cut by 6 bases and J by 5 bases, with 10 bases left in between. Germline CDR1 reads MDHEN; CDR2 reads SYDVKM. This CDR3 is built from 12 residues.

The CDR3, as DNA: TGCAGTGCTAGGATTAGCGGGGGGAAGGAGACCCAGTACTTC. Protein: CSARISGGKETQYF. This chain uses TRBV20-1 with TRBJ2-5; 10 bases align to TRBD2. The trim removed 3 bases at V and 5 bases at J, leaving 6 bases unmatched. Germline assignment: CDR1 DFQATT and CDR2 SNEGSKA (reference sequence). This CDR3 spans 14 amino acids.

The rearrangement joins TRBV11-2 to TRBJ2-5; 9 bases are shared with TRBD2. The germline gives CDR1 SGHAT, CDR2 FQNNGV. This CDR3 contains 17 residues. The V and J ends lost 5 bases and 1 base, in that order; junction bases with no gene match: 11. The CDR3 bases are TGTGCCAGCAGCCTACAGGGCGCGGGAGGGCCCCAAGAGACCCAGTACTTC. It is translated as CASSLQGAGGPQETQYF.

The chain recombines TRBV7-9 with TRBJ2-3, with TRBD2 identical over 8 bases. V gave up 1 base and J gave up 11 bases; unmatched junction bases: 8. Per germline, CDR1 SEHNR and CDR2 FQNEAQ (reference sequence). The CDR3 runs to 14 residues. The CDR3 region has the DNA TGTGCCAGCAGCTTAGGGGGGACTAGGGGGGAGCAGTATTTT. It codes for CASSLGGTRGEQYF.

The gene calls are TRBV29-1 and TRBJ2-7; no firm D call. The tail of the sequence fits TRBJ2-5 better, so the J call may be wrong. CDR1 is SQVTM and CDR2 is ANQGSEA in the germline V gene. This CDR3 contains 12 residues. CDR3 protein: CSAWTIWTTQYF. The CDR3 DNA follows: TGCAGCGCTTGGACCATATGGACGACCCAGTACTTC.

This clonotype was counted a single time. The gene calls are TRBV6-2 or TRBV6-3 and TRBJ1-4; TRBD1 is a possible D gene (5 bases). With 4 bases removed from V and 8 bases from J, the gap between germline ends came to 11 bases. The length of the CDR3 is 13 residues. Germline V gives CDR1 MNHEY, CDR2 SVGEGT. The CDR3 is CASSSHGGEKLFF. The CDR3 DNA is TGTGCCAGCAGTTCCCACGGGGGGGAAAAACTGTTTTTT.